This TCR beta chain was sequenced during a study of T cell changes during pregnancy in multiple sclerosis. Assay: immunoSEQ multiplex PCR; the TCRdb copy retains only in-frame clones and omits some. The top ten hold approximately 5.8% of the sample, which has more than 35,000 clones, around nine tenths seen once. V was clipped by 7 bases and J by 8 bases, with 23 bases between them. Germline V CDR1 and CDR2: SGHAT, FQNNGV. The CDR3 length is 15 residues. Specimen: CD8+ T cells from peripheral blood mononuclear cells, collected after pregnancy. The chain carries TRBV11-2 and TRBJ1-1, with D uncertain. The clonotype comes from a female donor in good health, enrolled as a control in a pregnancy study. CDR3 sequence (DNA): TGTGCCAGCAACTATCACAGATCGGAGGTTGCCGAAGCTTTCTTT. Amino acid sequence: CASNYHRSEVAEAFF.